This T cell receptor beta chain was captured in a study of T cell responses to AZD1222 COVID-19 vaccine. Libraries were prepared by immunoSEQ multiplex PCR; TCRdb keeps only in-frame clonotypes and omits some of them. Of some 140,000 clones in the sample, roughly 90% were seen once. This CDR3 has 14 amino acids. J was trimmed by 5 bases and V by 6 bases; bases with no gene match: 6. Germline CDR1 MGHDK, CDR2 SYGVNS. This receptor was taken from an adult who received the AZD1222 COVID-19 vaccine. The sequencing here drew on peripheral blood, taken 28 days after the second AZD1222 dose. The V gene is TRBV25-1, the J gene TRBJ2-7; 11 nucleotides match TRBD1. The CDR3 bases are TGTGCCAGCAGCCCGGGACAGGGGGGAAACGAGCAGTACTTC. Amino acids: CASSPGQGGNEQYF.